This T cell receptor beta chain stems from a study of beta chain features in type 1 diabetes. Sequencing targeted expressed TCRB transcripts, as all isolated RNA had been reverse transcribed. Sequencing used immunoSEQ multiplex PCR; TCRdb keeps in-frame clones, though not all of them. The repertoire has almost 250,000 clones, roughly 13% of them found once; the top ten carry about 0.027%. CDR3 length: 14 residues. V gave up 5 bases and J gave up 6 bases; unmatched junction bases: 7. Germline-derived CDR1 and CDR2 are SGHTA and FQGNSA. V gene TRBV7-2 combines with J gene TRBJ2-1; 7 positions agree with TRBD2. The source of this sequence is a woman aged 40 to 49 in good health. Sequenced sample: naive CD4+ T cells from blood. The CDR3 bases are TGTGCCAGCAGCAGACCAGGGAGGGCCAATGAGCAGTTCTTC. This encodes CASSRPGRANEQFF.